This T cell receptor (beta chain) was sequenced during a study of PD-L1 blockade in urothelial cancer. Germline CDR1 SNHLY, CDR2 FYNNEI. Trimming at V came to 6 bases and at J to 4 bases, leaving 10 bases not matched to a gene. CDR3 length equals 15 residues. Repertoires were generated with immunoSEQ multiplex PCR, while TCRdb's copy carries only in-frame clones and drops some. The data contain 45,000 to 50,000 clones, 80% to 85% of them singletons. This sample's time point: pretreatment peripheral blood. The TCR sequence derives from a man in his fifties or sixties with urothelial cancer. The chain links TRBV2 to TRBJ1-1, with 8 bases lining up with TRBD1. The specimen was PBMCs, collected around atezolizumab (anti-PD-L1) treatment. The DNA for the CDR3 is TGTGCCAGCAGAGACAGGGGAATGGTGGGCACTGAAGCTTTCTTT. Translating it yields CASRDRGMVGTEAFF.